This is a list of T cell receptor beta chains from one sample in a study of OX40 agonist ivuxolimab in advanced cancers. Libraries were prepared by immunoSEQ multiplex PCR; TCRdb keeps only in-frame clonotypes and omits some of them. This table has fewer than 100,000 clones, over 90% appearing once. The material was CD4+ or CD8+ T cells sorted from blood, obtained in a trial of the OX40 agonist ivuxolimab. The origin of the receptors is an adult with an advanced solid tumor such as melanoma, head and neck, liver or kidney cancer. CDR3s include the opening cysteine and the closing phenylalanine or tryptophan. Each record gives: D gene, J gene, V gene, clone size, CDR3 protein, CDR3 DNA. A D gene is named only where the DNA matches it firmly. Size values are once, few and many counts, or a class for expanded clones, and some rows have none.

D: TRBD1
J: TRBJ2-2
V: TRBV6-6
size: NA
CDR3: CASRRTGVENTGELFF
DNA: TGTGCCAGCAGACGGACAGGAGTCGAGAACACCGGGGAGCTGTTTTTT

D: TRBD2
J: TRBJ2-3
V: TRBV2
size: NA
CDR3: CATPGGPSGENTDTQYF
DNA: TGTGCCACCCCGGGAGGGCCTAGCGGGGAAAACACAGATACGCAGTATTTT

D: NA
J: TRBJ1-3
V: TRBV2
size: NA
CDR3: CASRNRGNTIYF
DNA: TGTGCCAGCAGGAATCGTGGAAACACCATATATTTT

D: NA
J: TRBJ2-3
V: TRBV12-5
size: NA
CDR3: CASGLPGQTSTDTQYF
DNA: TGTGCTAGTGGCCTCCCCGGACAGACTAGCACAGATACGCAGTATTTT

D: TRBD1
J: TRBJ1-2
V: TRBV9
size: NA
CDR3: CASSQGAHGYTF
DNA: TGTGCCAGCAGCCAGGGGGCCCATGGCTACACCTTC

D: NA
J: TRBJ2-2
V: TRBV4-1
size: NA
CDR3: CASRRGPADTGELFF
DNA: TGCGCCAGCAGACGCGGACCTGCGGACACCGGGGAGCTGTTTTTT

D: NA
J: TRBJ1-1
V: TRBV6-1
size: NA
CDR3: CASSDLGENTEAFF
DNA: TGTGCCAGCAGTGATCTGGGGGAGAACACTGAAGCTTTCTTT

D: NA
J: TRBJ1-2
V: TRBV19
size: NA
CDR3: CASTPDRSYGYTF
DNA: TGTGCCAGTACCCCCGACAGGTCCTATGGCTACACCTTC

D: NA
J: TRBJ2-5
V: TRBV11-2
size: NA
CDR3: CASSLGRGAETQYF
DNA: TGTGCCAGCAGCTTAGGTCGGGGGGCTGAGACCCAGTACTTC

D: NA
J: TRBJ2-5
V: TRBV4-2
size: NA
CDR3: CASSQMIHRGETQYF
DNA: TGTGCCAGCAGCCAGATGATTCATAGGGGGGAGACCCAGTACTTC

D: NA
J: TRBJ2-1
V: TRBV7-8
size: NA
CDR3: CASSSLPGQSNEQFF
DNA: TGTGCCAGCAGCTCCCTCCCTGGACAGAGCAATGAGCAGTTCTTC

D: NA
J: TRBJ2-1
V: TRBV2
size: NA
CDR3: CASSDPGSGSSSYNEQFF
DNA: TGTGCCAGCAGTGACCCAGGGAGCGGGTCGAGCTCCTACAATGAGCAGTTCTTC

D: TRBD1
J: TRBJ1-5
V: TRBV27
size: NA
CDR3: CASSVGTGWDQPQHF
DNA: TGTGCCAGCAGTGTCGGGACAGGGTGGGATCAGCCCCAGCATTTT

D: NA
J: TRBJ1-5
V: TRBV5-6
size: NA
CDR3: CASSLGGVHNQPQHF
DNA: TGTGCCAGCAGCTTGGGAGGAGTTCACAATCAGCCCCAGCATTTT

D: NA
J: TRBJ2-1
V: TRBV30
size: NA
CDR3: CAWSQTGSSYNEQFF
DNA: TGTGCCTGGAGTCAAACAGGGAGCTCCTACAATGAGCAGTTCTTC

D: TRBD2
J: TRBJ2-5
V: TRBV11-2
size: NA
CDR3: CASSPWTSGGEETQYF
DNA: TGTGCCAGCAGCCCTTGGACTAGCGGGGGGGAAGAGACCCAGTACTTC

D: NA
J: TRBJ2-1
V: TRBV27
size: NA
CDR3: CASSFSGKYNEQFF
DNA: TGTGCCAGCAGTTTTAGCGGCAAGTACAATGAGCAGTTCTTC

D: NA
J: TRBJ2-1
V: TRBV15
size: NA
CDR3: CATSREGSNEQFF
DNA: TGTGCCACCAGCAGAGAAGGGTCCAATGAGCAGTTCTTC

D: NA
J: TRBJ2-7
V: TRBV12-2
size: NA
CDR3: CASRLRKLAGGYPTTEYEQYF
DNA: TGTGCAAGTCGCTTAAGAAAGTTAGCGGGAGGGTACCCAACAACAGAATACGAGCAGTACTTC

D: TRBD2
J: TRBJ2-2
V: TRBV6-5
size: NA
CDR3: CASSVAGAGELFF
DNA: TGTGCCAGCAGTGTAGCGGGAGCCGGGGAGCTGTTTTTT

D: NA
J: TRBJ1-3
V: TRBV30
size: NA
CDR3: CAWSEDVHSGNTIYF
DNA: TGTGCCTGGAGTGAGGACGTCCACTCTGGAAACACCATATATTTT

D: TRBD1
J: TRBJ1-1
V: TRBV4-1
size: NA
CDR3: CASSPFPNQGQRNTEAFF
DNA: TGCGCCAGCAGCCCCTTCCCCAACCAGGGACAGAGGAACACTGAAGCTTTCTTT

D: TRBD1
J: TRBJ2-7
V: TRBV19
size: NA
CDR3: CASSERGRDEQYF
DNA: TGTGCCAGTAGTGAAAGGGGGCGCGACGAGCAGTACTTC

D: TRBD1
J: TRBJ2-2
V: TRBV11-2
size: NA
CDR3: CATISGGNTGELFF
DNA: TGTGCCACGATCTCAGGGGGAAACACCGGGGAGCTGTTTTTT

D: NA
J: TRBJ1-1
V: TRBV9
size: once
CDR3: CASSPHRENTEAFF
DNA: TGTGCCAGCAGCCCGCACCGGGAGAACACTGAAGCTTTCTTT

D: NA
J: TRBJ1-3
V: TRBV7-8
size: NA
CDR3: CASSSRGKGNTIYF
DNA: TGTGCCAGCAGCTCACGAGGGAAGGGAAACACCATATATTTT

D: NA
J: TRBJ1-1
V: TRBV5-1
size: NA
CDR3: CASSSAGAGRTYTEAFF
DNA: TGCGCCAGCAGCTCGGCGGGGGCAGGGCGGACGTACACTGAAGCTTTCTTT

D: TRBD1
J: TRBJ1-1
V: TRBV27
size: NA
CDR3: CASSSTGGTEAFF
DNA: TGTGCCAGCAGTTCCACAGGGGGCACTGAAGCTTTCTTT

D: NA
J: TRBJ1-1
V: TRBV6-1
size: NA
CDR3: CASSESSWGAAEAFF
DNA: TGTGCCAGCAGTGAAAGTTCCTGGGGGGCAGCTGAAGCTTTCTTT

D: NA
J: TRBJ1-2
V: TRBV29-1
size: NA
CDR3: CSVVTRDTNYGYTF
DNA: TGCAGCGTTGTGACACGGGACACTAACTATGGCTACACCTTC

D: NA
J: TRBJ2-7
V: TRBV4-2
size: NA
CDR3: CASSQGSSYEQYF
DNA: TGTGCCAGCAGCCAAGGGAGCTCCTACGAGCAGTACTTC

D: NA
J: TRBJ1-1
V: TRBV25-1
size: NA
CDR3: CASSEADRDTEAFF
DNA: TGTGCCAGCAGTGAAGCGGACAGAGACACTGAAGCTTTCTTT

D: NA
J: TRBJ1-4
V: TRBV5-1
size: NA
CDR3: CASSLNTPVATNEKLFF
DNA: TGCGCCAGCAGCTTGAACACCCCAGTTGCAACTAATGAAAAACTGTTTTTT

D: NA
J: TRBJ1-2
V: TRBV4-1
size: NA
CDR3: CASSQVNRARNYGYTF
DNA: TGCGCCAGCAGCCAAGTAAACCGGGCCCGTAACTATGGCTACACCTTC

D: NA
J: TRBJ1-1
V: TRBV5-8
size: NA
CDR3: CASNPLGGEITEAFF
DNA: TGTGCCAGCAACCCTCTGGGGGGGGAAATCACTGAAGCTTTCTTT

D: TRBD1
J: TRBJ1-6
V: TRBV4-3
size: large
CDR3: CASSQVSGTGANSPLHF
DNA: TGCGCCAGCAGCCAAGTTAGCGGGACAGGGGCGAATTCACCCCTCCACTTT

D: NA
J: TRBJ2-1
V: TRBV6-5
size: NA
CDR3: CASSYSSGVYNEQFF
DNA: TGTGCCAGCAGTTACTCCAGCGGAGTTTACAATGAGCAGTTCTTC

D: NA
J: TRBJ2-7
V: TRBV5-1
size: NA
CDR3: CASSWYRASYEQYF
DNA: TGCGCCAGCAGCTGGTACAGGGCCTCCTACGAGCAGTACTTC

D: NA
J: TRBJ1-2
V: TRBV6-6
size: once
CDR3: CASSPIRPNYGYTF
DNA: TGTGCCAGCAGTCCCATCAGGCCTAACTATGGCTACACCTTC

D: NA
J: TRBJ1-6
V: TRBV5-1
size: NA
CDR3: CASSLRSNSPLHF
DNA: TGCGCCAGCAGCCTTCGGTCTAATTCACCCCTCCACTTT

D: NA
J: TRBJ1-1
V: TRBV6-5
size: NA
CDR3: CASSSKSWSTEAFF
DNA: TGTGCCAGCAGCTCAAAGTCTTGGAGCACTGAAGCTTTCTTT